Each of the 13 T cell receptor beta chains below was sequenced from the same sample in a study of OX40 agonist ivuxolimab in advanced cancers. Library method: the immunoSEQ multiplex PCR assay. This is the immuneACCESS table as TCRdb keeps it, with only in-frame sequences that have V and J called. A part of the clones is gone; compared with another copy, unresolved V genes explain less than half, and the rest is unexplained. The sample records around 80,000 clones, 84% of which are singletons. The ten largest make up 2.5% to 3% of the sample. Sample: CD4+ or CD8+ T cells sorted from blood, taken in a trial of the OX40 agonist ivuxolimab. The receptor source for this set is an adult with an advanced solid tumor such as melanoma, head and neck, liver or kidney cancer.

The chain carries TRBV10-2 and TRBJ2-1, with D tentatively TRBD1 (5 bases). V shed 6 bases and J shed 0 bases, with 6 bases lying between them. Germline lookup yields CDR1 WSHSY and CDR2 SAAADI. This CDR3 contains 13 residues. The CDR3 nucleotides read TGCGCCAGCAGAGGGGCCTCCTACAATGAGCAGTTCTTC. Its translation is CASRGASYNEQFF.

Only one count was recorded for this clone. This chain links TRBV19 with TRBJ1-5, with TRBD1 matching over 7 bases. Germline trimming cut 5 bases from V and 3 bases from J; bases unmatched to any gene: 19. The germline V gene encodes CDR1 LNHDA and CDR2 SQIVND (reference sequence). This CDR3 has 19 amino acids. The CDR3 here is CASSEPYPWDSRYNQPQHF. CDR3 nucleotides: TGTGCCAGTAGTGAGCCCTATCCATGGGACAGCCGCTACAATCAGCCCCAGCATTTT.

The J gene is TRBJ1-3, the V gene TRBV19; D is perhaps TRBD1 (6 bases). Per germline, CDR1 LNHDA and CDR2 SQIVND (reference sequence). V gave up 4 bases and J gave up 0 bases, with 13 bases separating them. The CDR3 runs to 16 residues. CDR3 sequence (DNA): TGTGCCAGTAGTAGAACGACAGGCAACTCTGGAAACACCATATATTTT. It is translated as CASSRTTGNSGNTIYF.

In this sample, this clone turned up once. The chain links TRBV5-6 to TRBJ2-7; the D gene is possibly TRBD2 (6 bases). The CDR3 length is 12 residues. Germline values: CDR1 SGHDT, CDR2 YYEEEE. Trimming took off 4 bases at V and 7 bases at J, with 12 bases between the two ends. In DNA form, the CDR3 reads TGTGCCAGCAGCAAAGAACGGGGGGAGCAGTACGTC. This gives the protein CASSKERGEQYV.

The rearrangement links TRBV28 to TRBJ2-7; either TRBD1 or TRBD2 may fit D (5 bases each). CDR1 is MDHEN and CDR2 is SYDVKM in the germline V gene. The CDR3 is 14 amino acids. Trimming stripped 9 bases from V and 1 base from J, with 16 bases between. CDR3: CASTPGTASYEQYV. The CDR3 bases are TGTGCCAGTACGCCCGGGACGGCATCCTACGAGCAGTACGTC.

This chain links TRBV11-2 with TRBJ2-1; no definite D call. This CDR3 has 14 amino acids. Germline V gene lookup returns CDR1 SGHAT and CDR2 FQNNGV. Trimming took 1 base from V and 8 from J, leaving 12 bases between them. The CDR3 spells CASSLGVPADEQFF. The CDR3 DNA is TGTGCCAGCAGCTTAGGTGTCCCGGCGGATGAGCAGTTCTTC.

V usage is TRBV30 and J usage is TRBJ1-6; D gene ambiguous. The CDR3 has 12 residues. Trimming removed 0 bases at V and 13 bases at J, with 10 bases between. CDR1 and CDR2 (germline): GTSNPN, SVGIG (reference sequence). In DNA, the CDR3 is TGTGCCTGGAGTGTTGGGAGCGTCCCCCTCCACTTT. Translation gives CAWSVGSVPLHF.

The V gene is TRBV2, the J gene TRBJ1-6; tentatively, D is TRBD1 (5 bases). Trimming took off 1 base at V and 6 bases at J, with 13 bases between the two ends. The germline V gene encodes CDR1 SNHLY and CDR2 FYNNEI. CDR3 length: 16 residues. CDR3 sequence reads: CASSEVWGDPNSPLHF. CDR3 nucleotide sequence: TGTGCCAGCAGTGAAGTTTGGGGGGACCCTAATTCACCCCTCCACTTT.

This chain uses TRBV6-5 with TRBJ1-2; no clear D. The CDR3 runs 15 residues. Trimming removed 2 bases at V and 4 bases at J, with 14 bases between. Germline lookup yields CDR1 MNHEY and CDR2 SVGAGI. The CDR3 coding sequence is TGTGCCAGCAGTTACGCTGGTTTCGGCGGCTATGGCTACACCTTC. This encodes CASSYAGFGGYGYTF.

In its sample, this clone was seen once. The V gene is TRBV7-9, the J gene TRBJ2-7; D gene uncertain. The CDR3 is made up of 12 amino acids. Trimming removed 1 base at V and 7 bases at J, with 8 bases between. The germline V gene has CDR1 SEHNR and CDR2 FQNEAQ (reference sequence). CDR3 amino acids: CASSLVSNEQYV. The DNA for the CDR3 is TGTGCCAGCAGCTTAGTGTCCAATGAGCAGTACGTC.

CDR3 DNA: TGTGCCTGGACAGGGGAATTCACAGATACGCAGTATTTT. The encoded protein is CAWTGEFTDTQYF. This chain connects TRBV30 to TRBJ2-3; D is possibly TRBD1 (6 bases). The V end lost 4 bases, the J end lost 2 bases, and 10 bases lay between the germline ends. CDR1 and CDR2 (germline): GTSNPN, SVGIG (reference sequence). This CDR3 is built from 13 residues. The complete variable domain, with remaining parts taken from reference TRBV30 and TRBJ2-3, reads SQTIHQWPATLVQPVGSPLSLECTVEGTSNPNLYWYRQAAGRGLQLLFYSVGIGQISSEVPQNLSASRPQDRQFILSSKKLLLSDSGFYLCAWTGEFTDTQYFGPGTRLTVL.

V gene TRBV11-2 combines with J gene TRBJ1-1; 7 bases agree with TRBD1. Germline V gene sequence: CDR1 SGHAT, CDR2 FQNNGV. This CDR3 has 14 amino acids. The trim removed 5 bases at V and 4 bases at J, leaving 7 bases unmatched. The CDR3 DNA is TGTGCCAGCAGCATCCAAGGGGGCCTCACTGAAGCTTTCTTT. It specifies CASSIQGGLTEAFF.

The V and J genes are TRBV7-9 and TRBJ1-2; possible D gene TRBD1, 5 bases. Germline lookup yields CDR1 SEHNR and CDR2 FQNEAQ (reference sequence). The CDR3 is made up of 14 amino acids. V shed 7 bases and J shed 7 bases, with 19 bases lying between them. The CDR3 nucleotides read TGTGCCAGCACCCAACATGCGGGGGTTTTTGGCTACACCTTC. This gives the protein CASTQHAGVFGYTF.